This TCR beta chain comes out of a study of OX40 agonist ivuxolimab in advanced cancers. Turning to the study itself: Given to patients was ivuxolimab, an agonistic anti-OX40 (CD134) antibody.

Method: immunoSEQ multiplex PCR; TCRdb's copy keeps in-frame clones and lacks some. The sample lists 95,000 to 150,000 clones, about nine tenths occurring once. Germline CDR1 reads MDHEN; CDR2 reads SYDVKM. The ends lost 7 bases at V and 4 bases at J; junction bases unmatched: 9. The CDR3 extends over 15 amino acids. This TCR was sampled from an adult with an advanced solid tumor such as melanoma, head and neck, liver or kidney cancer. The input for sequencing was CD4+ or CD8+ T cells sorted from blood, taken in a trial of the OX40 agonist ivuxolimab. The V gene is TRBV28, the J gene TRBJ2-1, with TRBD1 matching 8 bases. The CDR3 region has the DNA TGTGCCAGCAATACAGGGACAGGACCTTACAATGAGCAGTTCTTC. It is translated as CASNTGTGPYNEQFF.